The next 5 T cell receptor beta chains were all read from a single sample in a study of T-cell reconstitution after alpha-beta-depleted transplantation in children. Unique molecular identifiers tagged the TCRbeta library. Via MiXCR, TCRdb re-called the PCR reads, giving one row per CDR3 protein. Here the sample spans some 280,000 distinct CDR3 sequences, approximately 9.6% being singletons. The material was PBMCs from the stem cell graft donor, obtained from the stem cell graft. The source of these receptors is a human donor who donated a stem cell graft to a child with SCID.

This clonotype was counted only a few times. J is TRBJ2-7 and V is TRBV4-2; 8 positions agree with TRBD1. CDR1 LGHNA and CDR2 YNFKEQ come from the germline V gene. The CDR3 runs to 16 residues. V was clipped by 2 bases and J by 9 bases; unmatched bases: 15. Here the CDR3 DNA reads TGTGCCAGCAGCCAAAACTTAGGGACAGGCCTACGAGCGCAGTACTTC. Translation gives CASSQNLGTGLRAQYF.

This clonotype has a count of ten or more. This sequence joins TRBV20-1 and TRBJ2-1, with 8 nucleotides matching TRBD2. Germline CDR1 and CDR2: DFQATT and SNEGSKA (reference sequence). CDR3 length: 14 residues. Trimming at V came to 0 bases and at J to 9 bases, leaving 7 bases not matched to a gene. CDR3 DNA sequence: TGCAGTGCTAGAGATTCGGGGGGGCGAGGTGAGCAGTTCTTC. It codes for CSARDSGGRGEQFF.

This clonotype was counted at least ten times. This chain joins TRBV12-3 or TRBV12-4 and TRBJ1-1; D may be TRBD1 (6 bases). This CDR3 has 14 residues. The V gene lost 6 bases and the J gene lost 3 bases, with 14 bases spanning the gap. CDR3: CASRDGGGYTEAFF. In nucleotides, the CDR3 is TGTGCCAGCAGGGACGGCGGGGGCTACACTGAAGCTTTCTTT.

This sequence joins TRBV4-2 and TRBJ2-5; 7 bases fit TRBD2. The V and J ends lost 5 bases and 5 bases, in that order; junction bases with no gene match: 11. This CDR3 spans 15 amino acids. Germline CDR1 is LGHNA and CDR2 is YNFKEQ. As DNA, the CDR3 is TGTGCCAGCAGCTCCTCGAGCGGGGCTTGGGAGACCCAGTACTTC. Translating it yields CASSSSSGAWETQYF.

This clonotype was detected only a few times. CDR3 coding DNA: TGTGCCAGCAGTTTAGATGGCGGGAAGAACACCGGGGAGCTGTTTTTT. Translating gives CASSLDGGKNTGELFF. The chain combines TRBV12-3 or TRBV12-4 with TRBJ2-2; perhaps TRBD2 as D (6 bases). The CDR3 spans 16 residues. V was clipped by 1 base and J by 1 base, with 10 bases between them.